This TCR beta chain derives from a study of blood T cells in healthy people across ages. Study-wide findings and caveats: More naive CD4+ cells and higher diversity were found in long-lived than in aged donors.

A remark on this clonotype: Its antigen is undetermined.

A second PCR, run for roughly 7 to 12 cycles, used a sample-barcoded 5' primer plus a J-beta primer mix. Tags on each cDNA molecule came from a template-switch adaptor with 12 random nucleotides. Each sample provided no less than 2.5 million CDR3-containing paired-end reads. TCRdb re-analysed the 5' RACE reads in MiXCR, keeping a single row per CDR3 protein. The data contain about 800,000 distinct CDR3 sequences, about 25% of them seen just once; the ten biggest clones take up approximately 3.7%. Aged about 6 to 95, donors were systemically healthy Caucasians from Russia. V lost 2 bases, J lost 5 bases, and 13 bases lay in between. This CDR3 contains 15 residues. Germline V gene sequence: CDR1 LGHNA, CDR2 YSLEER. These records were also assigned to another study, of T cells of mothers and their children.

The receptor's source is a boy between 10 and 17 years old in good health. This chain joins TRBV4-3 and TRBJ2-1; TRBD1 is a possible D gene (6 bases). The specimen was blood. In nucleotides, the CDR3 is TGCGCCAGCAGCCAAAAAGACAGGTTAAACAATGAGCAGTTCTTC. It codes for CASSQKDRLNNEQFF.